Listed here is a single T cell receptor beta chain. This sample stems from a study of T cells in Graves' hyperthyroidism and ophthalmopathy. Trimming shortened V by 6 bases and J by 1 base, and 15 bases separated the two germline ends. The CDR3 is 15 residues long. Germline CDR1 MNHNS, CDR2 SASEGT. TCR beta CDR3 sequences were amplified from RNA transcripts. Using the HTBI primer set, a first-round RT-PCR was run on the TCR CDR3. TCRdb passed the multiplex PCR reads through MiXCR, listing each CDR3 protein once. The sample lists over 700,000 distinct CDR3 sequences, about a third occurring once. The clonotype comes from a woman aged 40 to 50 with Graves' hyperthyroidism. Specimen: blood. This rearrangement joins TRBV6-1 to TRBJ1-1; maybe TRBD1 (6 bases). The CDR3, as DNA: TGTGCCAGCAGGCTCCCTCTGGGACAGAACACTGAAGCTTTCTTT. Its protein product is CASRLPLGQNTEAFF.